This T cell receptor (beta chain) was recorded in a study of CD8 T cells in Susac syndrome. Findings and caveats of the study: By the study's own acknowledgment, its TCR sequencing and HLA analysis included relatively few individuals.

Concerning this clonotype itself: Its antigen is not identified.

TCR beta was sequenced from blood CD8+ and CD4+ T cells. The control participants were healthy donors, and these controls were matched with respect to both age and sex. This CDR3 region has 14 residues. Germline V CDR1 and CDR2: SGDLS, YYNGEE. V was shortened by 4 bases and J by 2 bases, with 12 bases between the two germline ends. The RNA, roughly 0.45 to 1 ug, was put through reverse transcription using random hexamers. A multiplex approach, immunoSEQ multiplex PCR, amplified TCR beta CDR3 across 54 Vbeta and 13 Jbeta. Via MiXCR, TCRdb re-called the immunoSEQ multiplex PCR reads, giving one row per CDR3 protein. The sample has more than 110,000 distinct CDR3 sequences, 94% seen once.

This chain joins TRBV9 and TRBJ2-5; D may be TRBD1 (5 bases). The receptor's source is a human donor in good health. Sequencing was done on a sample of CD8+ T cells from PBMCs. In DNA form, the CDR3 reads TGTGCCAGCAGCTCACAGGACGGTCAAGAGACCCAGTACTTC. Translation gives CASSSQDGQETQYF.